This entry lists 3 T cell receptor beta chains sequenced from one sample in a study of blood T cell repertoires in COVID-19 (dated by TCRdb to 2019 to 2021). Library generation was performed with the immunoSEQ multiplex PCR assay. In TCRdb, the immuneACCESS table is reduced to in-frame sequences with V and J assigned. These tables do not hold every clone; where another copy was compared, an unresolved V gene accounts for under half, and the others remain unexplained. The sample data list 90,000 to 120,000 clones, and almost 85% of these were observed just once. Of the sample, about 4% is held by the ten largest clones. The material sequenced was peripheral blood. All receptors come from a human donor in a cohort sampled during active COVID-19.

V usage is TRBV5-4 and J usage is TRBJ2-1; 9 bases are shared with TRBD2. The CDR3 is 14 amino acids. CDR1 is SGHNT, CDR2 YYREEE, per germline (reference sequence). Trimming at V came to 5 bases and at J to 6 bases, leaving 6 bases not matched to a gene. CDR3 amino acids: CASSPGTSPNEQFF. In nucleotides, the CDR3 is TGTGCCAGCAGTCCCGGGACTAGCCCCAATGAGCAGTTCTTC.

This clone was detected a few times. This chain joins TRBV2 and TRBJ2-7; TRBD1 agrees at 9 bases. The CDR3 has 16 amino acids. Germline V lookup: CDR1 SNHLY, CDR2 FYNNEI. V dropped 3 bases and J dropped 4; count of bases not matched to a gene: 10. The DNA of the CDR3 is TGTGCCAGCAGTGAGGCCCAAACAGGGGGCGGATACGAGCAGTACTTC. Translated, it gives CASSEAQTGGGYEQYF.

Concerning this clone: The junction differs from germline at one of its ends, possibly a read error. This chain links TRBV6-1 with TRBJ2-5; the match to TRBD2 covers 9 bases. The CDR3 is 16 residues long. Germline loops: CDR1 MNHNS, CDR2 SASEGT. The CDR3 bases are TGTGCCAGCAGGGAAGCCCTGGGCGGGAGGGGAGAGACCCAGTACTTC. Protein product: CASREALGGRGETQYF.